These 21 T cell receptor beta chains were sequenced from one sample in a study of blood T cell repertoires in COVID-19. Some clones are missing from TCRdb's copy, which holds only in-frame ones; the method was immunoSEQ multiplex PCR. The data contain about 200,000 clones, about 90% of them seen just once; the ten biggest clones take up more than 2%. What was sequenced was PBMCs or T cells enriched from blood (not recorded which). The receptors were sampled from a woman in her twenties or thirties who had recovered from COVID-19.

V is TRBV10-3 and J is TRBJ1-2; 8 nucleotides agree with TRBD1. With 2 bases clipped from V and 7 bases from J, the junction kept 9 bases outside the gene matches. CDR1 and CDR2 from the germline V gene are ENHRY and SYGVKD. The CDR3 has 15 residues. Written as DNA, the CDR3 is TGTGCCATCAGTGAGCCACTAGGACAGGGACCTGGCTACACCTTC. This encodes CAISEPLGQGPGYTF.

The rearrangement links TRBV24-1 to TRBJ2-1; unclear D gene. Germline V gene data show CDR1 as KGHDR and CDR2 as SFDVKD. Trimming took off 4 bases at V and 0 bases at J, with 9 bases between the two ends. The CDR3 loop spans 15 amino acids. Here the CDR3 reads CATSDAGSSYNEQFF. The DNA for the CDR3 is TGTGCCACCAGTGACGCAGGTAGCTCCTACAATGAGCAGTTCTTC.

The chain employs TRBV19 and TRBJ1-5; TRBD1 might be the D (6 bases). The CDR3 totals 14 residues. The germline V and J ends were trimmed by 5 bases and 3 bases, with 11 bases remaining between them. CDR1 LNHDA and CDR2 SQIVND come from the germline V gene (reference sequence). CDR3 sequence (DNA): TGTGCCAGTAGTTTTGACAGGAACAATCAGCCCCAGCATTTT. Encoded protein: CASSFDRNNQPQHF.

V gene TRBV2 combines with J gene TRBJ1-6; a possible D gene is TRBD1 (5 bases). The CDR3 sequence is 16 residues long. Trimming cost V 6 bases and J 6 bases, with 18 bases left between them. Germline loops: CDR1 SNHLY, CDR2 FYNNEI. The CDR3 here is CASSPQDSRSNSPLHF. The CDR3 DNA sequence: TGTGCCAGCAGCCCACAGGATTCGCGGTCTAATTCACCCCTCCACTTT.

The chain employs TRBV6-6 and TRBJ1-3, with 7 bases matching TRBD1. The CDR3 covers 13 residues. Germline V gene sequence: CDR1 MNHNY, CDR2 SVGAGI (reference sequence). The V segment lost 7 bases and the J segment 4 bases; nucleotides outside the gene matches: 4. The CDR3 loop reads CASNPDRGNTIYF. The CDR3 DNA reads as TGTGCCAGCAATCCGGACAGGGGAAACACCATATATTTT.

V and J are TRBV29-1 and TRBJ1-3; 8 nucleotides agree with TRBD1. Germline V gene data show CDR1 as SQVTM and CDR2 as ANQGSEA. V shed 3 bases, J shed 5 bases, and the junction held 9 bases outside the gene matches. This CDR3 has 15 amino acids. The CDR3 reads CSVEGPGQDRNTIYF. CDR3 DNA sequence: TGCAGCGTTGAGGGTCCGGGACAGGATCGAAACACCATATATTTT.

This chain joins TRBV10-3 and TRBJ1-4; D perhaps matches TRBD1 (6 bases). Germline CDR1 ENHRY, CDR2 SYGVKD. The CDR3 length is 14 residues. Trimming pared 2 bases from V and 8 bases from J, leaving 12 bases between. Here the CDR3 DNA reads TGTGCCATCAGTGAGCGGGGGGGGCAGGAAAAACTGTTTTTT. It translates to CAISERGGQEKLFF.

Turning to this clone: Other DNA sequences in this specimen translate into the identical CDR3. This chain links TRBV19 with TRBJ1-5; a weak D match, TRBD1 (6 bases). Trimming pared 5 bases from V and 1 base from J, leaving 9 bases between. The germline V gene has CDR1 LNHDA and CDR2 SQIVND (reference sequence). This CDR3 has 14 residues. The CDR3 region is CASSGQLSNQPQHF. CDR3 nucleotides: TGTGCCAGTAGTGGACAGCTAAGCAATCAGCCCCAGCATTTT.

The V call is TRBV9, the J call TRBJ2-2; 10 bases align to TRBD1. CDR1 SGDLS and CDR2 YYNGEE come from the germline V gene. This CDR3 spans 16 amino acids. With V trimmed by 0 bases and J by 5 bases, 4 bases remained unmatched. The CDR3 coding sequence is TGTGCCAGCAGCGTAGGCTTGGGACAGGGGACCGGGGAGCTGTTTTTT. It is translated as CASSVGLGQGTGELFF.

This chain joins TRBV28 and TRBJ1-1; 9 bases align to TRBD1. The CDR3 covers 15 residues. V was pared by 6 bases and J by 4 bases, with 9 bases of the junction left unmatched. Per germline, CDR1 MDHEN and CDR2 SYDVKM. The CDR3 DNA follows: TGTGCCAGCAGCCAACAGGGGGCTAGTGGCACTGAAGCTTTCTTT. Translated: CASSQQGASGTEAFF.

The sample holds one count of this clone. This chain joins TRBV7-2 and TRBJ1-5; D possibly corresponds to TRBD1 (5 bases). The V gene lost 1 base and the J gene lost 4 bases, with 8 bases spanning the gap. Germline lookup yields CDR1 SGHTA and CDR2 FQGNSA. The CDR3 spans 14 residues. This chain's CDR3 is CASSLGQINQPQHF. CDR3 DNA sequence: TGTGCCAGCAGCTTAGGACAGATAAATCAGCCCCAGCATTTT.

This sequence joins TRBV7-2 and TRBJ2-7; 9 bases are shared with TRBD1. J gave up 2 bases and V 2 bases, and 7 bases lay outside the gene matches. CDR3 length: 16 amino acids. CDR1 SGHTA and CDR2 FQGNSA come from the germline V gene. CDR3 region: CASSLRGQGQAYEQYF. The CDR3 DNA sequence: TGTGCCAGCAGCTTAAGGGGACAGGGTCAGGCCTACGAGCAGTACTTC. The full variable domain, in which reference TRBV7-2 and TRBJ2-7 provide the parts outside the CDR3, is GAGVSQSPSNKVTEKGKDVELRCDPISGHTALYWYRQSLGQGLEFLIYFQGNSAPDKSGLPSDRFSAERTGGSVSTLTIQRTQQEDSAVYLCASSLRGQGQAYEQYFGPGTRLTVT.

The rearrangement joins TRBV5-4 to TRBJ2-7; D is undetermined. Between the trimmed V and J ends, which lost 0 bases and 0 bases, there was a span of 4 bases. This CDR3 has 13 residues. CDR1 is SGHNT, CDR2 YYREEE, per germline (reference sequence). Written as DNA, the CDR3 is TGTGCCAGCAGCTTGGCAAACTCCTACGAGCAGTACTTC. Protein: CASSLANSYEQYF.

To note about this clone: A junction end diverges from the germline sequence, so it may reflect a read error. The rearrangement joins TRBV4-2 to TRBJ2-1; 11 positions agree with TRBD2. CDR1 and CDR2 from the germline V gene are LGHNA and YNFKEQ. This CDR3 has 17 amino acids. The CDR3 DNA follows: TGTGCCAGCAGCAAAGACCCGGGACTAGCGGTCTACAATGAGCAGTTCTTC. Its protein product is CASSKDPGLAVYNEQFF.

The chain is built from TRBV5-6 and TRBJ1-1; D is unresolved. CDR1 is SGHDT, CDR2 YYEEEE, per germline. Trimming removed 0 bases from V and 6 bases from J, with 9 bases in between. This CDR3 spans 13 amino acids. CDR3 loop: CASSLGRLAEAFF. As DNA, the CDR3 is TGTGCCAGCAGCTTGGGCAGGCTGGCTGAAGCTTTCTTT.

This chain joins TRBV19 and TRBJ1-2; the match to TRBD1 covers 7 bases. CDR3 size: 12 residues. The V gene's germline CDR1 is LNHDA and CDR2 SQIVND (reference sequence). Trimming at V came to 6 bases and at J to 8 bases, leaving 6 bases not matched to a gene. Here the CDR3 reads CASRTGQLGYTF. The DNA of the CDR3 is TGTGCCAGTAGAACGGGACAGTTGGGCTACACCTTC.

This clone showed up just once. The chain joins TRBV3-1 (or the pseudogene TRBV3-2) to TRBJ2-7, with D tentatively TRBD2 (6 bases). The CDR3 is made up of 15 amino acids. CDR1 is LGHDT, CDR2 YNNKEL, per germline (reference sequence). V lost 5 bases to trimming and J lost 7 bases, with 21 bases between them. The CDR3 loop is CASSSHFRETGEQYF. In DNA, the CDR3 is TGTGCCAGCAGCTCCCACTTCCGGGAGACGGGAGAGCAGTACTTC.

The chain links TRBV5-6 to TRBJ1-1; D perhaps matches TRBD1 (5 bases). V lost 1 base to trimming and J lost 4 bases, with 14 bases between them. Germline loops: CDR1 SGHDT, CDR2 YYEEEE. The CDR3 has 15 amino acids. CDR3 coding DNA: TGTGCCAGCAGCTTGTTCTCTATGGGGCCCACTGAAGCTTTCTTT. It specifies CASSLFSMGPTEAFF.

J is TRBJ1-1 and V is TRBV29-1; 8 bases match TRBD1. Germline CDR1 SQVTM, CDR2 ANQGSEA. V shed 1 base and J 1 base; nucleotides not matched to a gene: 5. The CDR3 has 15 amino acids. For the CDR3, the DNA is TGCAGCGTTGAAGGTCACAGGGGGAAGAACACTGAAGCTTTCTTT. Its translation is CSVEGHRGKNTEAFF.

This chain uses TRBV11-2 with TRBJ2-1, with D maybe TRBD2 (6 bases). Trimming removed 5 bases at V and 2 bases at J, with 13 bases between. From germline, CDR1 is SGHAT and CDR2 FQNNGV. The CDR3 runs to 15 residues. CDR3: CASSPGSLAYNEQFF. DNA for the CDR3: TGTGCCAGCAGCCCCGGGAGCCTCGCCTACAATGAGCAGTTCTTC.

This chain uses TRBV5-1 with TRBJ2-2; 9 nucleotides agree with TRBD1. Germline-derived CDR1 and CDR2 are SGHRS and YFSETQ. Trimming at V came to 0 bases and at J to 2 bases, leaving 2 bases not matched to a gene. CDR3 length: 16 amino acids. The CDR3 sequence is CASSLVGQGNTGELFF. For the CDR3, the DNA is TGCGCCAGCAGCTTGGTGGGACAGGGCAACACCGGGGAGCTGTTTTTT.